This T cell receptor beta chain was recovered during a study of CD8+ T cells in alopecia areata listed by TCRdb under 2018. About the investigation overall: The treated patients, all with moderate-to-severe alopecia areata, were enrolled in an open-label pilot trial of oral tofacitinib given at 5 to 10 mg twice daily. Scalp clonality was compared across normal scalp (n=4), patchy alopecia areata scalp (n=8), and alopecia totalis/universalis scalp (n=8). Tofacitinib was given for 6 to 18 months, followed by 6 months of follow-up off drug to assess delayed response and recurrence. immunoSEQ multiplex PCR using 35 Vbeta forward primers and 13 Jbeta reverse primers was used to amplify TCRbeta CDR3 regions. In humans, TCRbeta sequencing was performed on scalp tissue and on sorted CD4+ and CD8+ peripheral blood T cells from healthy controls and from patients with patchy or totalis/universalis alopecia areata. Patients on tofacitinib were biopsied at baseline and after 4 and 24 weeks of treatment, and several of the patients also had a later scalp biopsy. Disease severity in treated patients was measured with the SALT score, which quantifies the percentage of affected scalp surface area. RNA was obtained with the PAXgene miRNA kit for fixed scalp, the miRNeasy kit for PBMCs, and the RNeasy kit for mouse skin. The study used high-throughput TCRbeta sequencing to examine T cell clonal expansion in alopecia areata, in both the C3H/HeJ mouse model and human patients. Broad study findings and their caveats: Unlike mouse skin, where gammadelta T cells dominate, normal human skin contains resident alphabeta T cells that get sequenced too, which complicates analysis of the scalp TCR repertoire. Because the treated cohort was small and included a single nonresponder, larger studies are needed to assess links between baseline CD8+ expansion and response. Compared with mice, TCR sequences shared between patients were less clear, possibly partly because of HLA diversity across the patient population. Compared with normal scalp, lesional scalp had higher clonality and more expanded CD8+ clones, particularly in alopecia totalis/universalis, a pattern that suggests antigenic drive. Many expanded lesional clones persisted in scalp and blood during tofacitinib treatment, which may partly explain relapse after stopping treatment. Tofacitinib significantly decreased scalp clonality and the number of expanded CD8+ clones among the top 100 scalp clones.

The time point label, read with the paper, signifies: around 22 weeks on oral tofacitinib. Read against the paper, the sample's treatment or condition label means: oral pan-JAK inhibitor, 5-10 mg twice daily. Lesional scalp punch biopsies and peripheral blood were obtained from alopecia areata patients. PBMCs were isolated by density centrifugation and stained for CD3, CD4 and CD8, after which CD4+ and CD8+ T cells were sorted on a FACSAria. This clone has more than one count but fewer than ten. Its recognized antigen is unknown. There are no base qualities to consult, and no much larger clone falls within one base. There are 15 amino acids in the CDR3, from cysteine to phenylalanine inclusive. CDR3 DNA only is kept here, 45 bases in frame from base 1. Trimming accounts for 0 bases at V and 9 bases at J, while the number of junction bases matched to no gene is 8. From the germline V gene, CDR1 is LGHNA and CDR2 is YSLEER.

Libraries were constructed by the immunoSEQ multiplex PCR assay. For TCR sequencing, RNA was extracted from every sample and reverse transcribed into cDNA to serve as template. SuperScript III was used for first-strand cDNA synthesis, primed with a 2:1 mix of oligo-dT and random hexamers. A synthetic immune receptor repertoire was used to gauge amplification bias, and whatever bias remained was removed computationally. The authors' analysis ran thus. Raw reads were preprocessed to remove errors, and CDR3 was defined by IMGT conventions from the conserved cysteine to phenylalanine. Clonality was calculated as 1 minus Shannon entropy normalized by log2 of the number of productive unique TCRs. Whether scalp clones were CD4 or CD8 was inferred by matching scalp TCRbeta sequences against CD4 and CD8 repertoires sorted from blood. TCRdb holds this immuneACCESS table with in-frame rearrangements only. Some clones are missing; in checked studies, unresolved V genes explain under half, and the rest has no known cause. V and J calls and clone size are as listed in that table; D and trimming were resolved from the DNA. The sample table holds 79,000 or so clones, of which around 65% were seen once. The top ten hold 23% of the sample.

Sequenced here: CD8+ T cells sorted from blood, sampled at week 24, from a patient treated with tofacitinib. The sequence joins TRBV4-3 to TRBJ2-1, with 7 bases aligning to TRBD2. This receptor was obtained from a human donor with alopecia areata. The CDR3 protein sequence reads: CASSQDEAGRGEQFF. Read as DNA, the sequence is TGCGCCAGCAGCCAAGATGAAGCGGGACGGGGTGAGCAGTTCTTC.